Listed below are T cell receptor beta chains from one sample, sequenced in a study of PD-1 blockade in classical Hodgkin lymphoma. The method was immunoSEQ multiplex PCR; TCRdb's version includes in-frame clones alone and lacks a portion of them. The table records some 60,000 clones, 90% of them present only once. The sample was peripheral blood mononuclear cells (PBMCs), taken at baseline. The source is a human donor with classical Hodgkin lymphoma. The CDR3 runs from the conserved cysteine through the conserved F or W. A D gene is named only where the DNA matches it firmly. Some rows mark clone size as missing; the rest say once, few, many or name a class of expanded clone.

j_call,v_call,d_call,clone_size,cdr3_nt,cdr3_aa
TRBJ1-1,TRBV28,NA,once,TGTGCCAGCAGTCACCCGGGGGAGGCTTTCTTT,CASSHPGEAFF
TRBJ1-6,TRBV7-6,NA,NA,TGTGCCAGCAGCCCGGACAGCCTTAATTCACCCCTCCACTTT,CASSPDSLNSPLHF
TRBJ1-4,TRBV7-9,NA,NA,TGTGCCAGCAGCTTAAATACGTGGAGGGGGGAAAAACTGTTTTTT,CASSLNTWRGEKLFF
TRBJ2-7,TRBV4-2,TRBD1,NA,TGTGCCAGCAGCCATGTGGACAGGGGATATTTTTACGAGCAGTACTTC,CASSHVDRGYFYEQYF
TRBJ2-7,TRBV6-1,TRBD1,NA,TGTGCCAGCACGACCGGGACAGGCTCTTCTAACGAGCAGTACTTC,CASTTGTGSSNEQYF
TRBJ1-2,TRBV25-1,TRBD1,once,TGTGCCAGCAGTGAATCCAGGACAGGGAGGGACTATGGCTACACCTTC,CASSESRTGRDYGYTF
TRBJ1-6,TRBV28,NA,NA,TGTGCCAGCAGCCCAGGCCCGCCGCCCCTCCACTTT,CASSPGPPPLHF
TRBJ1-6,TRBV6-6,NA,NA,TGTGCCAGCCAAAAGCAGGGACGAAATTCACCCCTCCACTTT,CASQKQGRNSPLHF
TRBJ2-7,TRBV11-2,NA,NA,TGTGCCAGCAGCGGGAAGGGCTTCTACGAGCAGTACTTC,CASSGKGFYEQYF
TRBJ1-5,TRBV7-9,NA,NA,TGTGCCAGCAGCTTTGGGGTTCAGCCCCAGCATTTT,CASSFGVQPQHF